This record concerns one T cell receptor (beta chain) sequence. Profiled with immunoSEQ multiplex PCR; TCRdb holds only in-frame clones, not every one. The sample contains 45,000 to 60,000 clones, 75% to 95% of which appear only once. These data are taken from a study of T cell changes during pregnancy in multiple sclerosis. Germline CDR1 reads SGHNT; CDR2 reads YENEEA. Losses at the gene ends were 5 bases for V and 0 bases for J; bases not matched to a gene: 17. The CDR3 contains 20 residues. This sample comprised peripheral blood, obtained after pregnancy. This sequence originates from a female donor in good health, enrolled as a control in a pregnancy study. The chain uses TRBV11-3 and TRBJ2-1, with 9 bases lining up with TRBD1. The chain's CDR3 is CASSLTYSGTGRVSYNEQFF. CDR3 bases: TGTGCCAGCAGCCTTACCTACTCCGGGACAGGGAGGGTCTCCTACAATGAGCAGTTCTTC.